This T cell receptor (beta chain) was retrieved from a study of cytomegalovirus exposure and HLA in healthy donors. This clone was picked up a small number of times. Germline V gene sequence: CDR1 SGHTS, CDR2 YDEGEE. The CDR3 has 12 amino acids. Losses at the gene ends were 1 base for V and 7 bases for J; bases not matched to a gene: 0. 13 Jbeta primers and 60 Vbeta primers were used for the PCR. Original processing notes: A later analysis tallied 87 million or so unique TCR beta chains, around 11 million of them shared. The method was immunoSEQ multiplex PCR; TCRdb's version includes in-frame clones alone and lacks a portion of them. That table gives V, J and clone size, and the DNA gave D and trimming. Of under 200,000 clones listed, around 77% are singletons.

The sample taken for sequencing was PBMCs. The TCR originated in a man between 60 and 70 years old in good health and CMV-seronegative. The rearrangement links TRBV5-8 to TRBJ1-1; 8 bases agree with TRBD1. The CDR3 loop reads CASSLTGGEAFF. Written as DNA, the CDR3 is TGTGCCAGCAGCTTGACAGGGGGTGAAGCTTTCTTT.